The 19 T cell receptor beta chains given below trace back to one sample, sequenced in a study of T cells in Graves' hyperthyroidism and ophthalmopathy (dated by TCRdb to about 2019). Preparation of the library involved multiplex PCR. Sequencing relied on an Illumina HiSeq 2000. The TCR beta CDR3 regions were amplified from RNA transcripts. For the first round of RT-PCR on the TCR CDR3, the HTBI primer set was used together with the Qiagen OneStep RT-PCR kit. TCRdb redid the processing of the public reads, applying fastp at Q25 and MiXCR, and retained in-frame beta chains. CDR3 protein duplicates are merged, each entry listing the most common genes and DNA. The sample records approximately 640,000 distinct CDR3 sequences, around 15% of which are singletons. The top ten clonotypes cover about a sixth of the sample. Sequenced: blood. Receptor source: a man in his fifties or sixties with Graves' hyperthyroidism.

The V call is TRBV25-1, the J call TRBJ2-7; D ambiguous. Between the trimmed V and J ends, which lost 2 bases and 6 bases, there was a span of 8 bases. From germline, CDR1 is MGHDK and CDR2 SYGVNS. CDR3 length equals 12 residues. DNA for the CDR3: TGTGCCAGCAGTGAACCCCCCACCGAGCAGTACTTC. Encoded protein: CASSEPPTEQYF.

This clonotype was seen repeatedly, ten times or more. The V and J genes are TRBV28 and TRBJ2-7; unclear D gene. Between the trimmed V and J ends, which lost 2 bases and 3 bases, there was a span of 5 bases. Germline-derived CDR1 and CDR2 are MDHEN and SYDVKM. CDR3 length: 12 amino acids. The CDR3 DNA follows: TGTGCCAGCAGTTTACACCTCTACGAGCAGTACTTC. Translation: CASSLHLYEQYF.

The table lists this clonotype with many counts. This chain uses TRBV28 with TRBJ2-7, with D perhaps TRBD2 (5 bases). The ends were cut back, 5 bases at V and 2 bases at J, with 13 bases in the middle. Looked up from germline, CDR1 is MDHEN and CDR2 is SYDVKM. This CDR3 spans 14 amino acids. The CDR3 region is CASSPQLGAYEQYF. CDR3 coding DNA: TGTGCCAGCAGTCCCCAACTAGGCGCCTACGAGCAGTACTTC.

This clonotype has at least ten counts. The V call is TRBV28, the J call TRBJ2-7, with a possible D match to TRBD1 (6 bases). The V gene lost 7 bases and the J gene lost 0 bases, with 16 bases spanning the gap. This CDR3 is built from 15 residues. From germline, CDR1 is MDHEN and CDR2 SYDVKM. CDR3 amino acids: CASTLRQAGSYEQYF. The CDR3 DNA follows: TGTGCCAGCACCCTAAGACAGGCAGGCTCCTACGAGCAGTACTTC.

This clonotype has more than one count but fewer than ten. The J gene is TRBJ2-5, the V gene TRBV18; D may be TRBD1 (6 bases). CDR1 is KGHSH and CDR2 is LQKENI in the germline V gene. The CDR3 consists of 15 residues. The V end lost 3 bases, the J end lost 5 bases, and 16 bases lay between the germline ends. Here the CDR3 DNA reads TGTGCCAGCTCACCGACGACAGGAGTGATTGAGACCCAGTACTTC. Encoded protein: CASSPTTGVIETQYF.

The count of this clonotype is one. The chain carries TRBV4-3 and TRBJ1-2, with D unclear. Germline assignment: CDR1 LGHNA and CDR2 YSLEER. Trimming removed 1 base at V and 2 bases at J, with 14 bases between. The CDR3 is 16 residues long. The CDR3 DNA reads as TGCGCCAGCAGCCAAGTGGTGGGAAAGCAAAACTATGGCTACACCTTC. Amino acid sequence: CASSQVVGKQNYGYTF.

There are many counts of this clonotype. This chain connects TRBV28 to TRBJ2-3; 12 positions agree with TRBD2. The CDR3 runs 15 residues. Germline CDR1 is MDHEN and CDR2 is SYDVKM. With V trimmed by 6 bases and J by 2 bases, 3 bases remained unmatched. The CDR3 region is CASRRLAGVTDTQYF. CDR3 bases: TGTGCCAGCAGAAGACTAGCGGGAGTCACAGATACGCAGTATTTT.

As concerns this clonotype: Just one base apart from a much larger clone, this may be a read error. The rearrangement links TRBV18 to TRBJ1-2; TRBD1 matches 7 bases. Losses at the gene ends were 2 bases for V and 6 bases for J; bases not matched to a gene: 6. The CDR3 has 14 residues. Germline V CDR1 and CDR2: KGHSH, LQKENI. Written as DNA, the CDR3 is TGTGCCAGCTCACCAGACAGGGAGTCGGATGGCTACACCTTC. This sequence encodes CASSPDRESDGYTF.

This clonotype was found many times. The rearrangement joins TRBV20-1 to TRBJ2-1; D not certain. With 5 bases removed from V and 3 bases from J, the gap between germline ends came to 8 bases. CDR3 size: 12 residues. Germline assignment: CDR1 DFQATT and CDR2 SNEGSKA (reference sequence). The DNA for the CDR3 is TGCAGTGCTTTAGAGGACTACAATGAGCAGTTCTTC. Its protein product is CSALEDYNEQFF.

This clonotype occurred many times. V gene TRBV30 combines with J gene TRBJ1-1; no definite D call. The CDR3 spans 15 residues. Germline CDR1 reads GTSNPN; CDR2 reads SVGIG (reference sequence). Between the trimmed V and J ends, which lost 4 bases and 1 base, there was a span of 16 bases. The CDR3 spells CAWIQAYGRNTEAFF. The CDR3 DNA sequence: TGTGCCTGGATCCAGGCGTACGGGAGGAACACTGAAGCTTTCTTT. The complete variable domain, with remaining parts taken from reference TRBV30 and TRBJ1-1, reads SQTIHQWPATLVQPVGSPLSLECTVEGTSNPNLYWYRQAAGRGLQLLFYSVGIGQISSEVPQNLSASRPQDRQFILSSKKLLLSDSGFYLCAWIQAYGRNTEAFFGQGTRLTVV.

This clonotype was recorded many times. This chain joins TRBV28 and TRBJ2-7; no definite D call. Germline-derived CDR1 and CDR2 are MDHEN and SYDVKM. This CDR3 comprises 14 residues. V was pared by 6 bases and J by 1 base, with 13 bases between. The CDR3 nucleotides read TGTGCCAGCAGCAGTTTACCGCCATCCTACGAGCAGTACTTC. It encodes CASSSLPPSYEQYF.

This clonotype was counted ten times or more. The V gene is TRBV30, the J gene TRBJ2-3; 7 bases fit TRBD2. Germline values: CDR1 GTSNPN, CDR2 SVGIG (reference sequence). The CDR3 runs 15 residues. The V gene end was trimmed by 3 bases and the J gene end by 0 bases; junction bases not matched to a gene: 6. Here the CDR3 reads CAWSIGLGSTDTQYF. CDR3 DNA sequence: TGTGCCTGGAGCATCGGACTAGGGAGCACAGATACGCAGTATTTT.

This clonotype was found many times. The chain combines TRBV7-6 with TRBJ2-6, with D uncertain. The CDR3 sequence is 13 residues long. Germline V lookup: CDR1 SGHVS, CDR2 FNYEAQ. Trimming cost V 7 bases and J 0 bases, with 4 bases left between them. CDR3 amino acids: CASTISGANVLTF. The CDR3, as DNA: TGTGCCAGCACCATCTCTGGGGCCAACGTCCTGACTTTC.

In its sample, this clonotype was seen a few times. This chain uses TRBV3-1 with TRBJ2-7, with a possible D match to TRBD2 (6 bases). The V end lost 6 bases, the J end lost 0 bases, and 12 bases lay between the germline ends. Germline V gene data show CDR1 as LGHDT and CDR2 as YNNKEL (reference sequence). The CDR3 is 14 amino acids. The CDR3 region has the DNA TGTGCCAGCAGAAGGACTATTGACTCCTACGAGCAGTACTTC. This translates into CASRRTIDSYEQYF.

The chain employs TRBV20-1 and TRBJ2-5, with D unresolved. Looked up from germline, CDR1 is DFQATT and CDR2 is SNEGSKA (reference sequence). The CDR3 consists of 13 residues. V shed 8 bases and J shed 3 bases, with 16 bases lying between them. The CDR3 protein is CSSPHPQKETQYF. Written as DNA, the CDR3 is TGCAGTTCTCCCCATCCCCAAAAAGAGACCCAGTACTTC.

At least ten counts were recorded for this clonotype. V gene TRBV7-2 combines with J gene TRBJ2-7, with 9 nucleotides matching TRBD2. This CDR3 comprises 17 residues. The J segment lost 4 bases and the V segment lost 5 bases, leaving 15 bases of the junction unmatched. Germline V gives CDR1 SGHTA, CDR2 FQGNSA. The CDR3 sequence: CASSPKLAGRGPYEQYF. For the CDR3, the DNA is TGTGCCAGCAGCCCCAAGCTAGCGGGACGGGGCCCTTACGAGCAGTACTTC.

This clonotype was detected many times. The CDR3 DNA sequence: TGTGCCAGCAGTTCCCCCTGGGGCCCGAACACCGGGGAGCTGTTTTTT. Translation: CASSSPWGPNTGELFF. The chain is built from TRBV28 and TRBJ2-2; maybe TRBD1 (5 bases). Germline V gene data show CDR1 as MDHEN and CDR2 as SYDVKM. Trimming removed 4 bases at V and 0 bases at J, with 12 bases between. The CDR3 extends over 16 amino acids.

This clonotype occurred a few times. The rearrangement joins TRBV27 to TRBJ2-7; D unresolved. V dropped 6 bases and J dropped 1 base, with 10 bases sitting between them. Per germline, CDR1 MNHEY and CDR2 SMNVEV (reference sequence). The CDR3 consists of 13 residues. This CDR3 reads CASSHRASYEQYF. Written as DNA, the CDR3 is TGTGCCAGCAGCCACCGGGCTTCCTACGAGCAGTACTTC.

The chain employs TRBV10-3 and TRBJ1-5, with TRBD1 matching over 10 bases. The CDR3 sequence is 16 residues long. Germline CDR1 and CDR2: ENHRY and SYGVKD. V trimming: 4 bases; J trimming: 3 bases; junction bases outside the gene matches: 6. In nucleotides, the CDR3 is TGTGCCATCAGTGGAGGACAGGGGGATGTCAATCAGCCCCAGCATTTT. Protein sequence: CAISGGQGDVNQPQHF.